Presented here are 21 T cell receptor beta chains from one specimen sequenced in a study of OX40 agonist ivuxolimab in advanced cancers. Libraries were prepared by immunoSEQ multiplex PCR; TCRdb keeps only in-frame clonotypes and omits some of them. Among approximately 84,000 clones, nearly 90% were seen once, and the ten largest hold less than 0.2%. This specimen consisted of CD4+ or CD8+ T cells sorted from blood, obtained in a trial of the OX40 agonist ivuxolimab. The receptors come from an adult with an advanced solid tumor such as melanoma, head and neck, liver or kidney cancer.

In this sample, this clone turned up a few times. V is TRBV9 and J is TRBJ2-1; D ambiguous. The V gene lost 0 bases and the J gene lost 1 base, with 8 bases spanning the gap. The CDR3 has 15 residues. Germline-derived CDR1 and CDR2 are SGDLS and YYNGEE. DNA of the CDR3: TGTGCCAGCAGCGTAGCTGTAGGGTCCTACAATGAGCAGTTCTTC. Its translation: CASSVAVGSYNEQFF.

The DNA of the CDR3 is TGTGCCATCAGTGAACTGGGGACTCACACTGAAGCTTTCTTT. Translating gives CAISELGTHTEAFF. The gene calls are TRBV10-3 and TRBJ1-1; D might be TRBD1 (5 bases). Trimming took off 3 bases at V and 3 bases at J, with 11 bases between the two ends. Per the germline V gene, CDR1 is ENHRY and CDR2 is SYGVKD. CDR3 length: 14 amino acids.

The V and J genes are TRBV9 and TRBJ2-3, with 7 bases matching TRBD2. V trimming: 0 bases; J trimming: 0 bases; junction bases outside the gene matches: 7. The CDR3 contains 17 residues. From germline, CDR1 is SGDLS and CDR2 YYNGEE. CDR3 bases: TGTGCCAGCAGCGTAGGACGGCTAGCGGCTAGCACAGATACGCAGTATTTT. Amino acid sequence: CASSVGRLAASTDTQYF.

The CDR3 region has the DNA TGCGCCAGCAGTCAAGGGGGCAGGGGTCGGGAAAAACTGTTTTTT. Its protein is CASSQGGRGREKLFF. The gene calls are TRBV23-1 and TRBJ1-4, with a tentative D call TRBD1 (6 bases). TRBV23-1 is an open reading frame, and its role is uncertain. The CDR3 covers 15 residues. Trimming took off 2 bases at V and 8 bases at J, with 15 bases between the two ends.

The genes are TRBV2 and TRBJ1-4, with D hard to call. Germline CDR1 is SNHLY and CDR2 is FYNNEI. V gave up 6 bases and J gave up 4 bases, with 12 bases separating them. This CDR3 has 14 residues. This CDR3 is CASSLTGFNEKLFF. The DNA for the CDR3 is TGTGCCAGCAGCTTGACGGGCTTTAATGAAAAACTGTTTTTT.

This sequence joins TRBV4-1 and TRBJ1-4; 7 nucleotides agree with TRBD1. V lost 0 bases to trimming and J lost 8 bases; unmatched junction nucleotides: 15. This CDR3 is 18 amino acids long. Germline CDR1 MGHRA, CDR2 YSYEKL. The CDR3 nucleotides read TGCGCCAGCAGCCAAGATTTCTCGGGGGCCCCACAGGGGGAAAAACTGTTTTTT. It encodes CASSQDFSGAPQGEKLFF.

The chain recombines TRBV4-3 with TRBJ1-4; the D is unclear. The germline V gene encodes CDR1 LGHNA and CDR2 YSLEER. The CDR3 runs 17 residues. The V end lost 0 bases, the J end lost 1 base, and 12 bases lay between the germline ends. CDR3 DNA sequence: TGCGCCAGCAGCCAAGACACCGCTGTTGGAACTAATGAAAAACTGTTTTTT. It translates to CASSQDTAVGTNEKLFF.

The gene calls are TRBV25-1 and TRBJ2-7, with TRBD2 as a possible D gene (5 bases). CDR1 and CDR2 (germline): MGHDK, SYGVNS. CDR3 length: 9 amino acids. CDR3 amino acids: CASSEKGGV. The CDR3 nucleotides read TGTGCCAGCAGTGAGAAAGGCGGGGTC.

The CDR3 reads CAWNWGAGTGYTF. The CDR3 nucleotides read TGTGCCTGGAATTGGGGGGCAGGCACTGGCTACACCTTC. The V gene is TRBV30, the J gene TRBJ1-2, with D possibly matching TRBD1 (6 bases). The CDR3 spans 13 residues. V gave up 4 bases and J gave up 7 bases, with 16 bases separating them. Germline CDR1 GTSNPN, CDR2 SVGIG (reference sequence). Together with reference TRBV30 and TRBJ1-2, the CDR3 gives the full variable domain: SQTIHQWPATLVQPVGSPLSLECTVEGTSNPNLYWYRQAAGRGLQLLFYSVGIGQISSEVPQNLSASRPQDRQFILSSKKLLLSDSGFYLCAWNWGAGTGYTFGSGTRLTVV.

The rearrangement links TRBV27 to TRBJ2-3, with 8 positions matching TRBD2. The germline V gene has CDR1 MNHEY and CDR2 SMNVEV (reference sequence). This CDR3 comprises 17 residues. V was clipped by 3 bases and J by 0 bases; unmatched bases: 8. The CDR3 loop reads CASSFYLTSASTDTQYF. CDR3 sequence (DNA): TGTGCCAGCAGTTTCTACCTGACTAGCGCCAGCACAGATACGCAGTATTTT.

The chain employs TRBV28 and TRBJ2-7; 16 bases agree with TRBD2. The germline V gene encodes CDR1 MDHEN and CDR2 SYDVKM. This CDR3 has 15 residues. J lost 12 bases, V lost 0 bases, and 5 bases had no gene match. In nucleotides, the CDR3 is TGTGCCAGCAGTTTATGGGGGACTAGCGGGAGGGCCTTGTACTTC. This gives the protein CASSLWGTSGRALYF.

CDR3 bases: TGTGCCAGTAGTTCCGACAGGGTAGGAGACACCGGGGAGCTGTTTTTT. Translating it yields CASSSDRVGDTGELFF. The genes are TRBV19 and TRBJ2-2; 7 bases map to TRBD1. The germline V gene encodes CDR1 LNHDA and CDR2 SQIVND (reference sequence). The length of the CDR3 is 16 residues. J gave up 3 bases and V 5 bases, and 9 bases lay outside the gene matches.

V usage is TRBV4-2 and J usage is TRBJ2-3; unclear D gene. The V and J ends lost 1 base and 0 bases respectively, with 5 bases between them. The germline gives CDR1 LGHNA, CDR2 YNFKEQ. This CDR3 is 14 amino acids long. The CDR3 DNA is TGTGCCAGCAGCCAAGCCAAAAGCACAGATACGCAGTATTTT. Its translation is CASSQAKSTDTQYF.

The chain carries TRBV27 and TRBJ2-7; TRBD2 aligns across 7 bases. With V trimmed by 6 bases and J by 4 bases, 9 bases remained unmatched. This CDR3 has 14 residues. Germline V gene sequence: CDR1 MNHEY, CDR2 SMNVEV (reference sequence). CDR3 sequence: CASRVPRGLYEQYV. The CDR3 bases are TGTGCCAGCAGGGTCCCTCGGGGACTATACGAGCAGTACGTC.

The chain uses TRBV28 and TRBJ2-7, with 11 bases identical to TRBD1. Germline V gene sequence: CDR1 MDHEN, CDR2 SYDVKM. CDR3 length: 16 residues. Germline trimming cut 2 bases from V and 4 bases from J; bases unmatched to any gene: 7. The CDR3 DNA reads TGTGCCAGCAGTTTAGTTTACGGGACAGGGGGTTACGAGCAGTACTTC. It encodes CASSLVYGTGGYEQYF. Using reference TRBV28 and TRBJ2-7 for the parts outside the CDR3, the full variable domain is DVKVTQSSRYLVKRTGEKVFLECVQDMDHENMFWYRQDPGLGLRLIYFSYDVKMKEKGDIPEGYSVSREKKERFSLILESASTNQTSMYLCASSLVYGTGGYEQYFGPGTRLTVT.

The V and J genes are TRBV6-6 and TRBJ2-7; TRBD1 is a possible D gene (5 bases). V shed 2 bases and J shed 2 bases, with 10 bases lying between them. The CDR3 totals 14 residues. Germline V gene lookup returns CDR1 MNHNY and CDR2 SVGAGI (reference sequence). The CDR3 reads CASSYREQAYEQYV. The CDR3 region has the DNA TGTGCCAGCAGTTACAGGGAACAGGCCTACGAGCAGTACGTC.

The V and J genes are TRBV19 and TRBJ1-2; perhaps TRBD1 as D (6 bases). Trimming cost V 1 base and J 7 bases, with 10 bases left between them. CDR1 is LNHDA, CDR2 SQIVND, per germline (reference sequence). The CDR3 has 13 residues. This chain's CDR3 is CASSIGTVPGYTF. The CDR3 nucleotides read TGTGCCAGTAGTATAGGGACAGTCCCTGGCTACACCTTC.

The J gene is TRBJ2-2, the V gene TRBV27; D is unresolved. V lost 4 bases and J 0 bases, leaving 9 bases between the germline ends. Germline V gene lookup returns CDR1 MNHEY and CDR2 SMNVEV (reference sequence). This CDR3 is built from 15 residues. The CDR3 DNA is TGTGCCAGCAGTTCCGTGGCGCCGAACACCGGGGAGCTGTTTTTT. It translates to CASSSVAPNTGELFF.

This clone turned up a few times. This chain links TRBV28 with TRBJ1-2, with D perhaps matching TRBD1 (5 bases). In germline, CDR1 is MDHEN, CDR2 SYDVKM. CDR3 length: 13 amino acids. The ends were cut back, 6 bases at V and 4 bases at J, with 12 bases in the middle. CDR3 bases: TGTGCCAGCAGCCGTGGGGCCCCCTATGGCTACACCTTC. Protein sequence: CASSRGAPYGYTF.

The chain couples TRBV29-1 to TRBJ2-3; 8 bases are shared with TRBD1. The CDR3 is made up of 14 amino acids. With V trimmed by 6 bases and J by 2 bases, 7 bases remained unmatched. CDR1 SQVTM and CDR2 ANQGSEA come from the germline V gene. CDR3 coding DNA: TGCAGCGTGCTCCGGGACAGGAACACAGATACGCAGTATTTT. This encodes CSVLRDRNTDTQYF.

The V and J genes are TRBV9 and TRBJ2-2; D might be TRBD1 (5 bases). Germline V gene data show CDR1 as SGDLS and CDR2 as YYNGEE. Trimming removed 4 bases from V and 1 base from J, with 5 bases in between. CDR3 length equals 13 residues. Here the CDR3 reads CASSRGNTGELFF. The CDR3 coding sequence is TGTGCCAGCAGCAGGGGGAACACCGGGGAGCTGTTTTTT.